Listed here is a single TCR beta chain. This entry is derived from a study of blood T cell repertoires in COVID-19. Study-wide background: Sites across the United States, Italy and Spain contributed samples from acute and convalescent COVID-19. PBMCs, B-cell-depleted T cells, or T cells provided the cDNA or gDNA that made up the material.

Authors' data handling: Amplified reference gene primers provided the basis for estimating nucleated cell counts. Sequencing was performed with immunoSEQ multiplex PCR; in TCRdb, only in-frame clones are kept and a portion is missing. That table furnishes V, J and clone size, whereas the DNA furnished D and trimming. The sample holds about 150,000 clones, around 81% seen once. V gave up 5 bases and J gave up 10 bases; unmatched junction bases: 11. The length of the CDR3 is 15 residues. In germline, CDR1 is SGHRS, CDR2 YFSETQ. The chain has TRBV5-1 and TRBJ1-6; TRBD1 matches at 8 bases. Specimen: peripheral blood. The receptor comes from a woman aged 45 to 65 with acute or convalescent COVID-19. The CDR3 reads CASSPSGTGLSPLHF. The CDR3 bases are TGCGCCAGCAGTCCTAGCGGGACAGGACTATCACCCCTCCACTTT.